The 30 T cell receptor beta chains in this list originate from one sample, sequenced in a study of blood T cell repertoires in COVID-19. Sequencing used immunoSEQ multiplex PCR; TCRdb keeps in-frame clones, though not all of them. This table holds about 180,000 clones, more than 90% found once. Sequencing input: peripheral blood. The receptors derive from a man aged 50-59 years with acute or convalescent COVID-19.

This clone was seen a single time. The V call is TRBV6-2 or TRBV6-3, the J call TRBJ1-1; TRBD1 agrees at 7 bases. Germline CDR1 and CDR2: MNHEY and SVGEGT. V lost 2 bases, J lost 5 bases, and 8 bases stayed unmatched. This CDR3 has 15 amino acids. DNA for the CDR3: TGTGCCAGCAGTTACCAAACAGGGGAAGAGACTGAAGCTTTCTTT. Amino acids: CASSYQTGEETEAFF.

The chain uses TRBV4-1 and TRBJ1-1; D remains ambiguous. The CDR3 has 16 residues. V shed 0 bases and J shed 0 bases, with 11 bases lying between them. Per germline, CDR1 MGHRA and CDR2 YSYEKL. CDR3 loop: CASSQEWAGMNTEAFF. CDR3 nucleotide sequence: TGCGCCAGCAGCCAAGAATGGGCGGGGATGAACACTGAAGCTTTCTTT.

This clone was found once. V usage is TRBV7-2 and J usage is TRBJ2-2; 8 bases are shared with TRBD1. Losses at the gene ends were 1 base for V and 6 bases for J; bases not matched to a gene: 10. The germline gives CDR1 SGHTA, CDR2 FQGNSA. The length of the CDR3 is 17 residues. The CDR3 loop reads CASSLGQGRLYSGELFF. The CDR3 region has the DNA TGTGCCAGCAGCTTAGGACAGGGGAGGTTGTATTCCGGGGAGCTGTTTTTT.

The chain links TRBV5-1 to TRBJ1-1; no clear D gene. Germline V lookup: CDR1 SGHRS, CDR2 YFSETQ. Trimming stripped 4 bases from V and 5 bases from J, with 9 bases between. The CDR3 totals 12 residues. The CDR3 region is CASSPLGTEAFF. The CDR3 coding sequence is TGCGCCAGCAGCCCACTCGGGACTGAAGCTTTCTTT.

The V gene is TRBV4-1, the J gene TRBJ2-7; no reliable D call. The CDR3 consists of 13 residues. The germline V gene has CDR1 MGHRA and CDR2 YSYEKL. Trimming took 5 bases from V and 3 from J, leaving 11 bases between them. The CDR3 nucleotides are TGCGCCAGCAGCTTCGACACCAACTACGAGCAGTACTTC. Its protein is CASSFDTNYEQYF.

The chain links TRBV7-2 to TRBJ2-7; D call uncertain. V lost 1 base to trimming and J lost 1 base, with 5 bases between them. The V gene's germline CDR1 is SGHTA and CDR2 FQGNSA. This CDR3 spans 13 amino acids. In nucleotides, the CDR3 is TGTGCCAGCAGCTTAGGCGTATCCTACGAGCAGTACTTC. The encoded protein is CASSLGVSYEQYF.

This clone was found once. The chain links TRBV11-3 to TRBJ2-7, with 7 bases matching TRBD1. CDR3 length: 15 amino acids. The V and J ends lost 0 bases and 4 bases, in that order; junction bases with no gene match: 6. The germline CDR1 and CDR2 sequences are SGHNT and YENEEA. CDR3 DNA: TGTGCCAGCAGCTTAGACTGGGGACAGAAATACGAGCAGTACGTC. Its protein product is CASSLDWGQKYEQYV.

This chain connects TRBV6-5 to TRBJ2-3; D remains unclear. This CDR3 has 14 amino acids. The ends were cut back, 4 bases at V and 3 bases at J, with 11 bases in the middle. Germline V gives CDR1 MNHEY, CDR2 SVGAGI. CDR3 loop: CASSLLERTDTQYF. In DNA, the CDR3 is TGTGCCAGCAGTTTACTCGAGCGTACAGATACGCAGTATTTT.

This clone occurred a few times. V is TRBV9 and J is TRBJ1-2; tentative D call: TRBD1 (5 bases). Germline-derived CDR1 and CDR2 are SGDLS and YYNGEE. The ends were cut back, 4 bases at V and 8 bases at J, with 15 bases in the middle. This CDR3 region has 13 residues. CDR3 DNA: TGTGCCAGCAGCTCCAGGGTTGAGAGGGGCTACACCTTC. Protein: CASSSRVERGYTF.

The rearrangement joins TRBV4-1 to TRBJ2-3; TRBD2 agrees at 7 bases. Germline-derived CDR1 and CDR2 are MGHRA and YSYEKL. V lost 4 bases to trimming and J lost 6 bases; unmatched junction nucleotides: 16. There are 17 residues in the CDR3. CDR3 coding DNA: TGCGCCAGCAGCCCGGGCGAGACAGCGGGACGAACGGATACGCAGTATTTT. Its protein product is CASSPGETAGRTDTQYF.

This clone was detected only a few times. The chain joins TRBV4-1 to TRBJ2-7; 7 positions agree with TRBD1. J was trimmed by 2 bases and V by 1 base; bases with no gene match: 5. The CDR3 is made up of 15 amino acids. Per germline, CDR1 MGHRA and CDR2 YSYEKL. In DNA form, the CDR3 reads TGCGCCAGCAGCCAAGCAGGACAGGCGCCCTACGAGCAGTACTTC. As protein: CASSQAGQAPYEQYF.

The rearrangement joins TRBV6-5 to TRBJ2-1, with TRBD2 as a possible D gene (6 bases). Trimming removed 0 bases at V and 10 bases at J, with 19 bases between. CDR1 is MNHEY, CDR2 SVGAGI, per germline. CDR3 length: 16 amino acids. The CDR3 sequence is CASSYSTRGAGSEQFF. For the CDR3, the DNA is TGTGCCAGCAGTTACTCCACTAGAGGGGCGGGGTCGGAGCAGTTCTTC.

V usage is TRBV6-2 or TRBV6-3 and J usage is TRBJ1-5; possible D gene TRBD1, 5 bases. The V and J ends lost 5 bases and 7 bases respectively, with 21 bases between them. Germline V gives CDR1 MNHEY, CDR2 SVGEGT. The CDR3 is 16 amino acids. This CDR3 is CASSRTVGSQGQPQHF. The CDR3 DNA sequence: TGTGCCAGCAGTAGGACGGTCGGGTCCCAGGGACAGCCCCAGCATTTT.

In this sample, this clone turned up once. The CDR3 DNA is TGTGCCATCAGTGAGCAGTCGGGCACCGGGGAGCTGTTTTTT. Amino acid sequence: CAISEQSGTGELFF. The gene calls are TRBV10-3 and TRBJ2-2, with D hard to call. The CDR3 consists of 14 residues. Germline lookup yields CDR1 ENHRY and CDR2 SYGVKD. With 2 bases removed from V and 4 bases from J, the gap between germline ends came to 8 bases.

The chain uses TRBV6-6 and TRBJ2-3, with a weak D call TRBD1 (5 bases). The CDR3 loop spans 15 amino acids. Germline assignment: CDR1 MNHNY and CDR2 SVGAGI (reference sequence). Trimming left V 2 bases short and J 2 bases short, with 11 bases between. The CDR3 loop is CASSYQGANTDTQYF. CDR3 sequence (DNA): TGTGCCAGCAGTTACCAAGGGGCTAACACAGATACGCAGTATTTT.

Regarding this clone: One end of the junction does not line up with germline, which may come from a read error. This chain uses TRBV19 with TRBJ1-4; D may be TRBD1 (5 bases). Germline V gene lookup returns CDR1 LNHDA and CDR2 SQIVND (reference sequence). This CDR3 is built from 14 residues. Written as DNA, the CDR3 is TGTGCCAGTATCCCCTCGGCAGGGAATGGAAAACTGTTTTTT. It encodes CASIPSAGNGKLFF.

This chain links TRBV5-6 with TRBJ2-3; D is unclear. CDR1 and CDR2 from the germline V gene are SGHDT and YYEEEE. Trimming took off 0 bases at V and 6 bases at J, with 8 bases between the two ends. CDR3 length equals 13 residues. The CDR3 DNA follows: TGTGCCAGCAGCTTGGCGACTCCTGATACGCAGTATTTT. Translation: CASSLATPDTQYF.

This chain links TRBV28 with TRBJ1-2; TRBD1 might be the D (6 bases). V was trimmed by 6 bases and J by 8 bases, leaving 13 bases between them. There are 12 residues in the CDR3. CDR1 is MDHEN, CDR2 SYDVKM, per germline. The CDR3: CASRITGNGYTF. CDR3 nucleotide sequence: TGTGCCAGCAGGATAACAGGGAACGGCTACACCTTC.

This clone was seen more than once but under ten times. The CDR3 DNA sequence: TGTGCCAGCAGCTTAGAAGGACGCGCGGCGGGAAAAGAGACCCAGTACTTC. Translation: CASSLEGRAAGKETQYF. The chain uses TRBV7-6 and TRBJ2-5, with D possibly TRBD2 on 6 matching bases. Deletions cut 1 base from V and 3 bases from J, with 18 bases between. The CDR3 extends over 17 amino acids. From germline, CDR1 is SGHVS and CDR2 FNYEAQ.

CDR3 sequence: CASSSGGLAGGRETQYF. CDR3 in DNA: TGTGCCAGCAGCTCAGGGGGACTAGCGGGAGGTAGAGAGACCCAGTACTTC. The V call is TRBV7-2, the J call TRBJ2-5, with 15 bases fitting TRBD2. Germline CDR1 reads SGHTA; CDR2 reads FQGNSA. CDR3 size: 17 residues. Trimming removed 4 bases from V and 4 bases from J; junction bases left unmatched: 7.

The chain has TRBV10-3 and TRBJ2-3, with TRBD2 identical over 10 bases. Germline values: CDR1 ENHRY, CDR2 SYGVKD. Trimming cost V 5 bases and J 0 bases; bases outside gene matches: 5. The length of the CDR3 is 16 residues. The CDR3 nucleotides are TGTGCCATCAGTAAAGCGGGAGGGCCGAGCACAGATACGCAGTATTTT. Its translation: CAISKAGGPSTDTQYF.

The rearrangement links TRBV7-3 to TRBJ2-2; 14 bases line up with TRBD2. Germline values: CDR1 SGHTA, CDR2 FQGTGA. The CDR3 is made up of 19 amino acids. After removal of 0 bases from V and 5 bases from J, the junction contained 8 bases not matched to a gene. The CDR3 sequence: CASSLTGLAGGRVTGELFF. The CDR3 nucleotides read TGTGCCAGCAGCTTAACCGGACTAGCGGGGGGCCGGGTAACCGGGGAGCTGTTTTTT.

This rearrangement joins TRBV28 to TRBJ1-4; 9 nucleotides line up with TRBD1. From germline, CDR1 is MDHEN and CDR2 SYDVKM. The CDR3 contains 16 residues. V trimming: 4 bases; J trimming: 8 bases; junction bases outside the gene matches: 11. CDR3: CASSSSWGQGWEKLFF. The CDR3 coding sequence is TGTGCCAGCAGTTCCTCCTGGGGACAGGGCTGGGAAAAACTGTTTTTT.

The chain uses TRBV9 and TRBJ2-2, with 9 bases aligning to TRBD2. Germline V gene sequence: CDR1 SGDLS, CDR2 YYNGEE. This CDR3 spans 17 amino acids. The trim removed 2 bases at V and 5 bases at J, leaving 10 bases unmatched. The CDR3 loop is CASSVGSGRSSTGELFF. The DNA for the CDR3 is TGTGCCAGCAGCGTCGGTAGCGGGAGATCGTCAACCGGGGAGCTGTTTTTT.

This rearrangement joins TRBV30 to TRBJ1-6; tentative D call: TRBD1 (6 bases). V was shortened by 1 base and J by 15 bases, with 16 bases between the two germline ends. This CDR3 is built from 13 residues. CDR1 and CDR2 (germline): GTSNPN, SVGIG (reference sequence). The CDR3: CAWSGQVQNLLHF. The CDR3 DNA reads TGTGCCTGGAGTGGACAGGTTCAAAACCTCCTCCACTTT.

The CDR3 DNA sequence: TGTGCCAGCAGTTCCTCCGGACTGTACCAAGAGACCCAGTACTTC. Translating it yields CASSSSGLYQETQYF. This chain links TRBV6-5 with TRBJ2-5, with D tentatively TRBD2 (5 bases). V was trimmed by 4 bases and J by 0 bases, leaving 12 bases between them. There are 15 residues in the CDR3. The germline V gene encodes CDR1 MNHEY and CDR2 SVGAGI.

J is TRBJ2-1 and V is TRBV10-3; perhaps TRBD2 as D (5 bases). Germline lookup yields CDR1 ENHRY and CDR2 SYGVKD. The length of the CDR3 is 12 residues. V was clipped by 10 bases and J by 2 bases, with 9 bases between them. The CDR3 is CATRDTYNEQFF. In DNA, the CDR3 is TGTGCCACCCGGGATACCTACAATGAGCAGTTCTTC.

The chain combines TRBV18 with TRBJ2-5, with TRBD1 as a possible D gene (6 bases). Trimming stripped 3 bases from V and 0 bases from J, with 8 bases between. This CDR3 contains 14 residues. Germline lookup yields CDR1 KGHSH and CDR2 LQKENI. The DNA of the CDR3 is TGTGCCAGCTCACCCACAGGGAACCAAGAGACCCAGTACTTC. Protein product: CASSPTGNQETQYF.

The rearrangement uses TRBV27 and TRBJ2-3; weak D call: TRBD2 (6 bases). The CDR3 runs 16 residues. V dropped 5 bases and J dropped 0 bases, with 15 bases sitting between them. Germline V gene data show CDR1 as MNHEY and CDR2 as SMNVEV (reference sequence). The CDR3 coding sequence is TGTGCCAGCAGTGCCCCCCGGGGGACGAGCACAGATACGCAGTATTTT. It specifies CASSAPRGTSTDTQYF.

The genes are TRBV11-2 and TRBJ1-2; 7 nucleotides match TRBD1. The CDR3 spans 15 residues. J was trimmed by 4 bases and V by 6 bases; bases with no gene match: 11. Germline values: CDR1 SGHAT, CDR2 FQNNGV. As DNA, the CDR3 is TGTGCCAGCAGTCTAAGGACAGGCGAATCCTATGGCTACACCTTC. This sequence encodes CASSLRTGESYGYTF.